This T cell receptor beta chain was documented in a study of post-analysis software for immune sequencing data (dated by TCRdb to 2014 to 2015). With respect to the entire study: Recorded disease courses included relapsing-remitting, secondary progressive and progressive-relapsing multiple sclerosis, with some patients lacking subtype annotation. A subset of samples was prepared in parallel using single-end sample barcoding, then pooled and co-amplified after Illumina adapter ligation. The multiple sclerosis patient repertoires were compared with more than 10 previously published healthy control repertoires from donors aged 6 to 25 years. Results and caveats for the whole study, not just this receptor: Multiple sclerosis patients had significantly lower normalized Chao1 diversity than controls, a result that suggests substantial peripheral T-cell clonal expansion. The multiple sclerosis patient group was slightly younger than the control group. Patients showed significantly higher frequencies than controls for 4 or 5 TRBV segments, among them TRBV5-6, TRBV5-1 and TRBV20-1. Strong co-clustering of samples prepared in the same batch was shown by direct clustering with F measure, prompting a batch-effect correction.

On this clonotype itself: Its antigen is currently not known. Per-base qualities were not stored, and no clone one base away is much larger.

Receptors were amplified or captured by PCR. The listed sequencing device is Illumina HiSeq 2500. To reduce PCR and sequencing biases, unique molecular identifiers were built into the TCR beta cDNA libraries. Every 1 to 10 million input T cells yielded about 500,000 cDNA molecules, meaning each molecule approximated one T cell. Patient libraries were prepared and sequenced with the same protocol used for the earlier healthy control dataset. Within a given batch, samples were prepared together, multiplexed and sequenced on the same HiSeq lane. From the authors' description of their analysis: Raw barcoded reads were processed with MIGEC, and single-read molecular identifier groups were discarded before consensus assembly and CDR3 extraction. Clonotype tables were post-analysed with VDJtools, normalizing diversity by down-sampling all datasets to the smallest sample size. Repertoire overlap clustering matched CDR3 amino acid but not nucleotide sequences to correct batch-related cross-sample contamination. Through fastp at Q25 and MiXCR, TCRdb rebuilt clones from the public reads, retaining in-frame beta chains. Rows merge per CDR3 protein into single entries with the most common DNA and genes. TCRdb's processing, not the study's, gives the V and J calls here. For this sample the table gives roughly 620,000 distinct CDR3 sequences, of which 44% were detected only once. Roughly 1.8% of the sample is in the top ten clones.

To demonstrate the VDJtools post-analysis software, the study profiled TCR beta repertoires from the peripheral blood of around 13 young patients with multiple sclerosis. The multiple sclerosis patients were children and adolescents between roughly 6 and 16 years of age. The CDR3 measures 13 amino acids from cysteine to phenylalanine. Only the CDR3 portion is preserved as DNA: 39 bases, with reading frame beginning at the first base. In the germline V gene, CDR1 corresponds to SNHLY and CDR2 to FYNNEI. Trimming costs V 7 bases and J 5 bases, and their ends lie 14 bases apart. Recombination joined TRBV2 with TRBJ2-5; the best D guess is TRBD2, with 6 bases matching. The sample was blood. The receptor comes from a girl between 5 and 17 years old with multiple sclerosis. The CDR3 sequence is CASTRDSRETQYF. At the DNA level, the sequence is TGTGCCAGCACCCGGGACTCCCGGGAGACCCAGTACTTC.